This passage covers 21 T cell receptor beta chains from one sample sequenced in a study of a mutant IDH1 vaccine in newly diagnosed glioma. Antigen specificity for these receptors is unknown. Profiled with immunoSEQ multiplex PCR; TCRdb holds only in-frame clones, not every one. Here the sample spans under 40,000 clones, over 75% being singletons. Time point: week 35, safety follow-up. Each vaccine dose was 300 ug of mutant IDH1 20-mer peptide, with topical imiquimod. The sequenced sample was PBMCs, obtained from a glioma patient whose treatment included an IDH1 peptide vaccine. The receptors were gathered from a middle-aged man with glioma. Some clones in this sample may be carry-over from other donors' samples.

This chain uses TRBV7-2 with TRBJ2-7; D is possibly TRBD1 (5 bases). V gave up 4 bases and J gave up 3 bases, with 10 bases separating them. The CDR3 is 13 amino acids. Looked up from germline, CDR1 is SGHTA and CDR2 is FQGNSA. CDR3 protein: CASSYGQLYEQYF. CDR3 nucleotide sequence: TGTGCCAGCAGCTATGGACAACTCTACGAGCAGTACTTC.

CDR3 residues: CASNPGGITEAFF. Here the CDR3 DNA reads TGCGCCAGCAACCCGGGGGGGATCACTGAAGCTTTCTTT. The chain employs TRBV4-1 and TRBJ1-1, with D maybe TRBD1 (5 bases). Germline CDR1 and CDR2: MGHRA and YSYEKL. The CDR3 is 13 amino acids. The ends were cut back, 7 bases at V and 4 bases at J, with 13 bases in the middle.

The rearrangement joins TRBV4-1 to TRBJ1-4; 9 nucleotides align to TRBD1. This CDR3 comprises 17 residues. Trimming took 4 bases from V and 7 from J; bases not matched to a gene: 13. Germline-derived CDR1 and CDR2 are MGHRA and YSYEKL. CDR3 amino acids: CASSPKSIGTGSEKLFF. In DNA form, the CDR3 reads TGCGCCAGCAGCCCGAAGTCGATCGGGACAGGGTCTGAAAAACTGTTTTTT.

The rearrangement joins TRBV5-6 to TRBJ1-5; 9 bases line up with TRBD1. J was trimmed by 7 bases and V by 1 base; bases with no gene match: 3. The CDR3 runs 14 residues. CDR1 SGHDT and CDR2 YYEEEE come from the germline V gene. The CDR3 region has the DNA TGTGCCAGCAGCTTGTGGACAGGGGAGCAGCCCCAGCATTTT. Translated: CASSLWTGEQPQHF.

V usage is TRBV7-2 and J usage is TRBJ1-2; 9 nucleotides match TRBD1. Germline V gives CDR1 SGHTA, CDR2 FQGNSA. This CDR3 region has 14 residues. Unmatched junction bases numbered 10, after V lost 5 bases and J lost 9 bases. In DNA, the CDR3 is TGTGCCAGCAGCCCTCTGGGACAGGGAGAACGCTACACCTTC. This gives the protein CASSPLGQGERYTF.

CDR3 coding DNA: TGTGCCAGCAGTTCGATCGACAGGGAGGGCACTGAAGCTTTCTTT. Its protein product is CASSSIDREGTEAFF. This chain joins TRBV6-6 and TRBJ1-1; 7 nucleotides line up with TRBD1. The V and J ends lost 4 bases and 4 bases, in that order; junction bases with no gene match: 9. Germline lookup yields CDR1 MNHNY and CDR2 SVGAGI (reference sequence). The CDR3 runs to 15 residues.

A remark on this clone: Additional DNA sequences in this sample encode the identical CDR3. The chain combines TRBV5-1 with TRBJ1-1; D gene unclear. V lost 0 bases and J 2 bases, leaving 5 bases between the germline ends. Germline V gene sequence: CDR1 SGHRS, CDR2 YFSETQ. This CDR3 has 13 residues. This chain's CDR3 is CASSLAVNTEAFF. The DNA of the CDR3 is TGCGCCAGCAGCTTGGCAGTTAACACTGAAGCTTTCTTT.

CDR3 DNA sequence: TGCGCCAGCAGCTCCGGACAGGGGCCCAGCTCCTACGAGCAGTACTTC. It codes for CASSSGQGPSSYEQYF. The chain uses TRBV5-1 and TRBJ2-7; 9 bases fit TRBD1. The CDR3 is 16 residues long. V shed 3 bases, J shed 0 bases, and the junction held 7 bases outside the gene matches. Germline V gene data show CDR1 as SGHRS and CDR2 as YFSETQ.

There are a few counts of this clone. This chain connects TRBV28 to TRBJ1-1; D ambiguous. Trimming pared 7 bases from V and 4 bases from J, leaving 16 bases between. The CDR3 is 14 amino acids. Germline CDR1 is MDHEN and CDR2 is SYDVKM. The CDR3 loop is CASTLAGSGTEAFF. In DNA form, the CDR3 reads TGTGCCAGCACCCTAGCCGGGTCGGGCACTGAAGCTTTCTTT.

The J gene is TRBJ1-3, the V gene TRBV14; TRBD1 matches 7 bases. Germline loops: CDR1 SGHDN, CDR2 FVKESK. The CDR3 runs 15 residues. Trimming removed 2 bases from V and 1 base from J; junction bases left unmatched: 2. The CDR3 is CASSQYRGSGNTIYF. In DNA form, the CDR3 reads TGTGCCAGCAGCCAATACAGGGGATCTGGAAACACCATATATTTT.

CDR3 amino acids: CASSEEGGTEAFF. The DNA of the CDR3 is TGTGCCAGCAGTGAAGAGGGTGGGACTGAAGCTTTCTTT. The chain has TRBV2 and TRBJ1-1; D gene uncertain. Germline V lookup: CDR1 SNHLY, CDR2 FYNNEI. V was clipped by 1 base and J by 5 bases, with 8 bases between them. The CDR3 runs 13 residues.

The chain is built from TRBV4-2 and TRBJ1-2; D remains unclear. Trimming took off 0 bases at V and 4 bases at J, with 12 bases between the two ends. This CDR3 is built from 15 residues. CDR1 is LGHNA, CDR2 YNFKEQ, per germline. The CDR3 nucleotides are TGTGCCAGCAGCCAAGACCGAACAAGCCCCTATGGCTACACCTTC. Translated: CASSQDRTSPYGYTF.

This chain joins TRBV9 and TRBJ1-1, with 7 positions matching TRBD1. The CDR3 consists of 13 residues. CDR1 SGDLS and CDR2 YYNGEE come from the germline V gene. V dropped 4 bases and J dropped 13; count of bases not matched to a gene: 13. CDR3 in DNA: TGTGCCAGCAGCCCCGGGACAGAGAAAAATATTTTCTTT. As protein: CASSPGTEKNIFF.

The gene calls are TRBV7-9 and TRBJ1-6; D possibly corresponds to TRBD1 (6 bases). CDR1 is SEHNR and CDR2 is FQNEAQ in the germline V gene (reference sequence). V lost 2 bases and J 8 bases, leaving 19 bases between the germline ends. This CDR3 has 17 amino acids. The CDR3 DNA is TGTGCCAGCAGCTTACCCACAGGATCGGGGGCGGATTCACCCCTCCACTTT. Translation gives CASSLPTGSGADSPLHF.

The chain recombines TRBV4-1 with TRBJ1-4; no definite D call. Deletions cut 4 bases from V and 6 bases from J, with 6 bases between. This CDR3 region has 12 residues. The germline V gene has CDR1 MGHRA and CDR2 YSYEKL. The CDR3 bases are TGCGCCAGCAGCCGCCCTGATGAAAAACTGTTTTTT. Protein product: CASSRPDEKLFF.

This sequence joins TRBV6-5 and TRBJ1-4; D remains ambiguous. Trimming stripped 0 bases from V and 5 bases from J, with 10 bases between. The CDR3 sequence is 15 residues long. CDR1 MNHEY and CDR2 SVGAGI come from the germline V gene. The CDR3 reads CASSYSGRSNEKLFF. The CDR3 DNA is TGTGCCAGCAGTTACTCCGGCAGATCAAATGAAAAACTGTTTTTT.

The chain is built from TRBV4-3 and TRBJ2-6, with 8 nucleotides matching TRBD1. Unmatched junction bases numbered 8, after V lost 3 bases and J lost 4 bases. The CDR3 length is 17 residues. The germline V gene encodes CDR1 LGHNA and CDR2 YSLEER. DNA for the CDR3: TGCGCCAGCAGCCACGTATCGACAGGGGACGGGGCCAACGTCCTGACTTTC. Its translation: CASSHVSTGDGANVLTF.

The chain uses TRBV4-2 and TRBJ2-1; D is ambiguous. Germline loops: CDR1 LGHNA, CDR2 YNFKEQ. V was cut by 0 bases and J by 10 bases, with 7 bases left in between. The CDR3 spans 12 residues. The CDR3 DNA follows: TGTGCCAGCAGCCAAGATTTAACAGAGCAGTTCTTC. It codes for CASSQDLTEQFF.

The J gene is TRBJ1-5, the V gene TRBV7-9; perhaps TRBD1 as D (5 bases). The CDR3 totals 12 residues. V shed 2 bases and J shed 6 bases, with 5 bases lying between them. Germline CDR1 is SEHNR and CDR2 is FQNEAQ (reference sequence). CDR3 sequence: CASSLQGQPQHF. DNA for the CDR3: TGTGCCAGCAGCTTACAGGGTCAGCCCCAGCATTTT. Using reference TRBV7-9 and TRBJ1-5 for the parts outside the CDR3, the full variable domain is DTGVSQNPRHKITKRGQNVTFRCDPISEHNRLYWYRQTLGQGPEFLTYFQNEAQLEKSRLLSDRFSAERPKGSFSTLEIQRTEQGDSAMYLCASSLQGQPQHFGDGTRLSIL.

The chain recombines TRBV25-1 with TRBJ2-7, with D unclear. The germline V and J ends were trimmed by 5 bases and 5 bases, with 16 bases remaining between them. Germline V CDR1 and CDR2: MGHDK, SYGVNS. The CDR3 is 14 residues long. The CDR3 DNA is TGTGCCAGCAGTACTCTTGACCGAGCTAACGAGCAGTACTTC. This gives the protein CASSTLDRANEQYF.

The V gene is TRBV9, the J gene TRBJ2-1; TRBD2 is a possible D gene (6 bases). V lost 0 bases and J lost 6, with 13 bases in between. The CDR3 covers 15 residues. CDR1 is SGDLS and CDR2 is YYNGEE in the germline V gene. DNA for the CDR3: TGTGCCAGCAGCGTAGCGGGGGTGGGATTCAATGAGCAGTTCTTC. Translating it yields CASSVAGVGFNEQFF.